The subject of this entry is one TCR beta chain. Antigen unknown. These data belong to a study of cytomegalovirus exposure and HLA in healthy donors. Study in general: Inside one of the first data releases sat around 86 million unique TCRs taken from HLA-typed donors. Study findings and constraints: In an earlier analysis, productive rearrangement rates for most beta V segments clustered near 87% or 30%. Accounts indicate the classifier identified cytomegalovirus status with strong specificity and sensitivity.

A multiplex PCR was run with 60 Vbeta primers and 13 Jbeta primers. Some clones are missing from TCRdb's copy, which holds only in-frame ones; the method was immunoSEQ multiplex PCR. The repertoire holds roughly 200,000 clones, with 80% to 90% as singletons. Sequenced material: PBMCs. This receptor was obtained from a woman between 18 and 30 years old in good health and CMV-seronegative.

CDR3 in DNA: TGCGCCAGCAGCTTAACAGGGGGCCCCACAGATACGCAGTATTTT. This codes for CASSLTGGPTDTQYF. The chain couples TRBV5-1 to TRBJ2-3; 9 bases are shared with TRBD1. Per the germline V gene, CDR1 is SGHRS and CDR2 is YFSETQ. The CDR3 spans 15 residues. Trimming took 2 bases from V and 2 from J; bases not matched to a gene: 3. Drawing the rest from reference TRBV5-1 and TRBJ2-3, the complete variable domain is KAGVTQTPRYLIKTRGQQVTLSCSPISGHRSVSWYQQTPGQGLQFLFEYFSETQRNKGNFPGRFSGRQFSNSRSEMNVSTLELGDSALYLCASSLTGGPTDTQYFGPGTRLTVL.